This passage covers 17 T cell receptor beta chains from one sample sequenced in a study of blood T cell repertoires in COVID-19. Here immunoSEQ multiplex PCR was the method, and the copy in TCRdb shows in-frame clones only, minus some. The sample records 200,000 to 250,000 clones, 83% being singletons. Sequenced sample: peripheral blood. The receptors were gathered from a woman aged 45 to 65 with acute or convalescent COVID-19.

The chain is built from TRBV7-8 and TRBJ1-1; possibly TRBD1 for D (6 bases). The CDR3 has 16 amino acids. The germline gives CDR1 SGHVS, CDR2 FQNEAQ. The V end was cut by 5 bases, the J end by 1 base, with 17 bases between. The CDR3 loop reads CASSPRGRGTNTEAFF. For the CDR3, the DNA is TGTGCCAGCAGCCCTAGGGGCAGGGGAACGAACACTGAAGCTTTCTTT.

The chain is built from TRBV7-2 and TRBJ2-4; 12 nucleotides align to TRBD2. V lost 6 bases and J lost 5; bases outside the gene matches: 5. The CDR3 length is 15 residues. The germline gives CDR1 SGHTA, CDR2 FQGNSA. This chain's CDR3 is CASRLAGGRENIQYF. DNA for the CDR3: TGTGCCAGCAGGCTAGCGGGGGGGCGGGAAAACATTCAGTACTTC.

The chain combines TRBV11-2 with TRBJ1-3; D may be TRBD1 (5 bases). This CDR3 has 15 residues. Germline CDR1 reads SGHAT; CDR2 reads FQNNGV. Trimming pared 5 bases from V and 7 bases from J, leaving 18 bases between. CDR3 loop: CASSPFRGSGNTIYF. The CDR3 nucleotides are TGTGCCAGCAGCCCCTTCCGAGGATCAGGGAACACCATATATTTT.

The chain links TRBV3-1 (or the pseudogene TRBV3-2) to TRBJ2-1; D gene uncertain. This CDR3 is 15 amino acids long. V shed 8 bases and J shed 0 bases, with 14 bases lying between them. From germline, CDR1 is LGHDT and CDR2 YNNKEL (reference sequence). CDR3 residues: CASGDPRISYNEQFF. CDR3 nucleotides: TGTGCCAGCGGCGATCCTAGAATCTCCTACAATGAGCAGTTCTTC.

In nucleotides, the CDR3 is TGTGCCAGCGGGAGACTAGCGGGAGTGGGGGATACGCAGTATTTT. This codes for CASGRLAGVGDTQYF. The chain uses TRBV2 and TRBJ2-3; TRBD2 agrees at 12 bases. The CDR3 sequence is 15 residues long. V trimming: 8 bases; J trimming: 6 bases; junction bases outside the gene matches: 9. The germline CDR1 and CDR2 sequences are SNHLY and FYNNEI.

The chain employs TRBV6-5 and TRBJ2-1, with 9 bases that match TRBD2. Per germline, CDR1 MNHEY and CDR2 SVGAGI. The CDR3 has 16 residues. V shed 2 bases and J 5 bases; nucleotides not matched to a gene: 7. The CDR3: CASSYLSGGSHNEQFF. In DNA, the CDR3 is TGTGCCAGCAGTTACCTAAGCGGGGGGAGTCACAATGAGCAGTTCTTC.

The chain recombines TRBV11-2 with TRBJ2-1; TRBD1 aligns across 7 bases. Trimming took 5 bases from V and 6 from J; bases not matched to a gene: 10. The CDR3 consists of 15 residues. Germline CDR1 is SGHAT and CDR2 is FQNNGV. The CDR3 DNA follows: TGTGCCAGCAGCGCGGAGACAGGGATCGCCAATGAGCAGTTCTTC. Translated, it gives CASSAETGIANEQFF.

The chain carries TRBV20-1 and TRBJ2-1, with 10 bases aligning to TRBD2. CDR1 and CDR2 (germline): DFQATT, SNEGSKA (reference sequence). The ends lost 3 bases at V and 7 bases at J; junction bases unmatched: 6. The CDR3 has 14 residues. The DNA of the CDR3 is TGCAGTGCTAGTTGGGCTAGCGGGAGAAATGAGCAGTTCTTC. This codes for CSASWASGRNEQFF.

The genes are TRBV6-5 and TRBJ1-5; D is unclear. V was clipped by 6 bases and J by 0 bases, with 12 bases between them. The CDR3 is made up of 15 amino acids. CDR1 MNHEY and CDR2 SVGAGI come from the germline V gene. The CDR3 bases are TGTGCCAGCAGCCGCGGCGATCATAGCAATCAGCCCCAGCATTTT. It yields the protein CASSRGDHSNQPQHF.

The chain couples TRBV4-3 to TRBJ2-2; TRBD2 agrees at 11 bases. This CDR3 region has 16 residues. Trimming cost V 0 bases and J 6 bases; bases outside gene matches: 3. The germline CDR1 and CDR2 sequences are LGHNA and YSLEER. CDR3: CASSQDLAGGSGELFF. CDR3 bases: TGCGCCAGCAGCCAAGATTTAGCGGGGGGGTCCGGGGAGCTGTTTTTT.

This chain connects TRBV4-1 to TRBJ2-3; TRBD1 agrees at 7 bases. Germline CDR1 MGHRA, CDR2 YSYEKL. After removal of 2 bases from V and 3 bases from J, the junction contained 5 bases not matched to a gene. CDR3 size: 15 residues. The CDR3 nucleotides read TGCGCCAGCAGCCAACTCGGACAGGAGACAGATACGCAGTATTTT. As protein: CASSQLGQETDTQYF.

The V call is TRBV7-9, the J call TRBJ1-3; D remains ambiguous. The CDR3 extends over 18 amino acids. Germline CDR1 is SEHNR and CDR2 is FQNEAQ (reference sequence). Trimming removed 5 bases at V and 0 bases at J, with 20 bases between. CDR3 sequence: CASSLLPGALASGNTIYF. The CDR3 region has the DNA TGTGCCAGCAGCCTACTACCGGGAGCCCTAGCCTCTGGAAACACCATATATTTT. Full variable domain (remainder filled in from reference TRBV7-9 and TRBJ1-3): DTGVSQNPRHKITKRGQNVTFRCDPISEHNRLYWYRQTLGQGPEFLTYFQNEAQLEKSRLLSDRFSAERPKGSFSTLEIQRTEQGDSAMYLCASSLLPGALASGNTIYFGEGSWLTVV.

This chain connects TRBV28 to TRBJ1-2; D remains unclear. Germline V gene data show CDR1 as MDHEN and CDR2 as SYDVKM. Trimming cost V 5 bases and J 4 bases, with 17 bases left between them. This CDR3 contains 15 residues. The CDR3 sequence: CASSPRPGEGYGYTF. Written as DNA, the CDR3 is TGTGCCAGCAGTCCTCGACCCGGGGAAGGCTATGGCTACACCTTC.

By share, this clone counts as medium-sized (0.01 to 0.1%). The rearrangement joins TRBV7-9 to TRBJ2-1; 7 bases match TRBD1. Trimming at V came to 5 bases and at J to 8 bases, leaving 12 bases not matched to a gene. There are 15 residues in the CDR3. CDR1 SEHNR and CDR2 FQNEAQ come from the germline V gene (reference sequence). CDR3 sequence: CASSHGQGEMDEQFF. The CDR3 DNA reads as TGTGCCAGCAGCCACGGGCAGGGGGAGATGGATGAGCAGTTCTTC.

In its sample, this clone was seen a few times. This sequence joins TRBV7-9 and TRBJ2-7; perhaps TRBD1 as D (5 bases). Looked up from germline, CDR1 is SEHNR and CDR2 is FQNEAQ (reference sequence). The V end was cut by 4 bases, the J end by 5 bases, with 9 bases between. The CDR3 has 12 residues. CDR3 bases: TGTGCCAGCAGCTACACAGGTAACGAGCAGTACTTC. Its protein is CASSYTGNEQYF.

This clone was found once. The CDR3 bases are TGTGCCAGCAGCCGGGGAGGGACTAGCTCCTACAATGAGCAGTTCTTC. Protein: CASSRGGTSSYNEQFF. J is TRBJ2-1 and V is TRBV4-2; 8 bases fit TRBD2. The junction had 5 bases not matched to a gene; V was cut back by 4 bases and J by 0 bases. The CDR3 has 16 amino acids. Germline V gene data show CDR1 as LGHNA and CDR2 as YNFKEQ.

The chain employs TRBV3-1 (or the pseudogene TRBV3-2) and TRBJ1-4; D is ambiguous. This CDR3 spans 14 amino acids. Deletions cut 1 base from V and 6 bases from J, with 9 bases between. The V gene's germline CDR1 is LGHDT and CDR2 YNNKEL (reference sequence). CDR3 protein: CASSQVWTDEKLFF. The CDR3 bases are TGTGCCAGCAGCCAAGTGTGGACTGATGAAAAACTGTTTTTT.